A selection of T cell receptor beta chains follows, all from one sample in a study of PD-1 and CTLA-4 blockade in melanoma. Assay used: immunoSEQ multiplex PCR; TCRdb lists only in-frame clones, some missing. The sample has about 16,000 clones; about two thirds are singletons. The sequenced sample was CD8+ T cells from peripheral blood, obtained from a patient given anti-PD-1 treatment. The receptors originated from a human donor with melanoma. Each CDR3 is given with its conserved first and last residue. Fields, in order: V gene, J gene, D gene, clone size, CDR3 length, CDR3 protein, CDR3 DNA. D genes are given only for firm matches. The listing skips clone size in some rows; elsewhere it reads once, few, many or a size class.

TRBV27	TRBJ1-5	NA	few	16	CASSLQGSYSNQPQHF	TGTGCCAGCAGTTTGCAGGGATCGTATAGCAATCAGCCCCAGCATTTT
TRBV19	TRBJ2-3	NA	once	15	CASSIVRLETDTQYF	TGTGCCAGTAGTATAGTACGGCTGGAGACAGATACGCAGTATTTT
TRBV11-3	TRBJ1-2	NA	NA	12	CASSAGGGGYTF	TGTGCCAGCAGCGCAGGCGGGGGTGGCTACACCTTC
TRBV6-5	TRBJ2-2	NA	NA	15	CASSPNPANTGELFF	TGTGCCAGCAGTCCCAACCCAGCGAACACCGGGGAGCTGTTTTTT
TRBV4-2	TRBJ1-1	NA	few	13	CASEGALNTEAFF	TGTGCCAGCGAGGGAGCATTGAACACTGAAGCTTTCTTT
TRBV5-4	TRBJ2-1	TRBD2	NA	16	CASSLDETSDYNEQFF	TGTGCCAGCAGCTTGGATGAGACTAGCGATTACAATGAGCAGTTCTTC
TRBV7-6	TRBJ2-1	NA	NA	13	CASSLETFNEQFF	TGTGCCAGCAGCTTAGAGACTTTCAATGAGCAGTTCTTC
TRBV12-3/TRBV12-4	TRBJ1-1	NA	NA	11	CASSGNTEAFF	TGTGCCAGCAGCGGGAACACTGAAGCTTTCTTT
TRBV7-2	TRBJ1-2	TRBD1	NA	15	CASSPGGAANYGYTF	TGTGCCAGCAGCCCAGGGGGGGCCGCTAACTATGGCTACACCTTC
TRBV4-1	TRBJ1-1	NA	NA	14	CASSQDRRGTEAFF	TGCGCCAGCAGCCAAGATCGCCGGGGGACTGAAGCTTTCTTT
TRBV30	TRBJ1-5	NA	NA	14	CAWRSGGVWQPQHF	TGTGCCTGGAGGTCCGGGGGTGTTTGGCAGCCCCAGCATTTT
TRBV5-4	TRBJ1-1	NA	NA	15	CASSFGGIGNTEAFF	TGTGCCAGCAGCTTCGGGGGAATCGGGAACACTGAAGCTTTCTTT
TRBV29-1	TRBJ2-7	TRBD2	NA	16	CSARGLAGGISYEQYF	TGCAGCGCCCGGGGACTAGCGGGAGGAATATCCTACGAGCAGTACTTC
TRBV7-9	TRBJ1-5	NA	few	14	CASSLEGTGQPQHF	TGTGCCAGCAGCTTGGAGGGGACGGGTCAGCCCCAGCATTTT
TRBV3-1/TRBV3-2	TRBJ2-1	NA	NA	14	CASSHIKFPNEQFF	TGTGCCAGCAGCCACATTAAGTTCCCGAATGAGCAGTTCTTC
TRBV5-5	TRBJ1-2	TRBD1	NA	16	CASSDQGVLGNYGYTF	TGTGCCAGCAGCGATCAGGGGGTGCTGGGGAACTATGGCTACACCTTC
TRBV27	TRBJ2-3	NA	once	14	CASSLSGVSNTQYF	TGTGCCAGCAGTTTATCTGGAGTCTCGAATACGCAGTATTTT
TRBV11-2	TRBJ2-7	NA	NA	12	CASSSLGYEQYF	TGTGCCAGCAGCTCCCTGGGCTACGAGCAGTACTTC
TRBV28	TRBJ1-3	NA	NA	15	CASSHWTDSGNTIYF	TGTGCCAGCAGTCATTGGACAGACTCTGGAAACACCATATATTTT
TRBV6-1	TRBJ2-3	NA	NA	14	CASSERRLTDTQYF	TGTGCCAGCAGTGAAAGGCGACTTACAGATACGCAGTATTTT
TRBV27	TRBJ1-2	NA	NA	15	CASSLGDGSTRGYTF	TGTGCCAGCAGTTTGGGAGACGGCAGTACACGGGGCTACACCTTC
TRBV25-1	TRBJ1-5	TRBD1	NA	15	CASSDTDRGLLPQHF	TGTGCCAGCAGTGATACGGACAGGGGGCTCCTGCCCCAGCATTTT
TRBV27	TRBJ2-1	TRBD2	NA	17	CASNSLPTSGGWNEQFF	TGTGCCAGCAATTCCCTTCCAACCAGCGGGGGGTGGAATGAGCAGTTCTTC
TRBV14	TRBJ1-1	NA	NA	15	CASSLKQGWVTEAFF	TGTGCCAGCAGCCTTAAACAGGGCTGGGTCACTGAAGCTTTCTTT
TRBV4-1	TRBJ1-5	NA	NA	14	CASSQERTNQPQHF	TGCGCCAGCAGCCAAGAGCGCACAAATCAGCCCCAGCATTTT
TRBV6-6	TRBJ2-7	TRBD2	NA	15	CASVLSGGAGYEQYF	TGTGCCAGCGTCCTTAGCGGGGGGGCGGGCTACGAGCAGTACTTC
TRBV12-5	TRBJ2-1	NA	NA	13	CASGLVLDNEQFF	TGTGCTAGTGGTTTGGTACTCGACAATGAGCAGTTCTTC
TRBV25-1	TRBJ2-7	TRBD2	NA	14	CASSEWGGTYEQYF	TGTGCCAGCAGTGAATGGGGGGGGACCTACGAGCAGTACTTC
TRBV2	TRBJ1-6	NA	NA	12	CAGRTYNSPLHF	TGTGCCGGACGGACCTATAATTCACCCCTCCACTTT
TRBV27	TRBJ2-7	TRBD2	NA	19	CASSQYGTSGGAMAHEQYF	TGTGCCAGCAGTCAGTACGGGACTAGCGGGGGGGCCATGGCTCACGAGCAGTACTTC
TRBV30	TRBJ1-3	NA	NA	15	CAWIGSTLSGNTIYF	TGTGCCTGGATTGGCAGCACCCTCTCTGGAAACACCATATATTTT
TRBV7-9	TRBJ2-7	NA	NA	15	CASSGASEASYEQYF	TGTGCCAGCAGCGGAGCCTCAGAAGCCTCCTACGAGCAGTACTTC